This TCR beta chain was retrieved from a study of blood T cell repertoires in COVID-19. Turning to the study itself: The samples span acute and convalescent COVID-19 from the United States, Italy and Spain. The cDNA or gDNA used as material had been derived from T cells, B-cell-depleted T cells, or PBMCs.

Source study methods: Estimation of nucleated cell counts relied on the amplification of reference gene primers. Using immunoSEQ multiplex PCR, the repertoire was profiled, and TCRdb retains in-frame clones only, with some absent. The V and J calls and clone size come from that table; D and trimming were worked out from the DNA. In the table there are about 240,000 clones, around 84% of which are singletons. V lost 3 bases, J lost 3 bases, and 12 bases lay in between. Germline CDR1 and CDR2: MDHEN and SYDVKM. The CDR3 runs 15 residues. The chain is built from TRBV28 and TRBJ2-1, with D maybe TRBD1 (7 bases). Source material: peripheral blood. The sequence was obtained from a woman aged 18-30 years with acute or convalescent COVID-19. CDR3 residues: CASSLAGQNYNEQFF. As DNA, the CDR3 is TGTGCCAGCAGTTTGGCGGGACAGAACTACAATGAGCAGTTCTTC.